This T cell receptor beta chain is drawn from a study of T cell repertoires in cytomegalovirus infection. Germline loops: CDR1 SGHVS, CDR2 FQNEAQ. Deletions cut 4 bases from V and 2 bases from J, with 9 bases between. The CDR3 consists of 13 residues. This clonotype was picked up many times. TCRdb re-called the reads through MiXCR, storing one row per CDR3 protein. In the table there are over 450,000 distinct CDR3 sequences, approximately 10% of which are singletons. The sample was PBMCs. The gene calls are TRBV7-8 and TRBJ2-7, with TRBD1 as a possible D gene (6 bases). The receptor was derived from a human donor in good health (CMV status not recorded). Some clones in this sample may be carry-over from other donors' samples. The DNA for the CDR3 is TGTGCCAGCAGCTGGGACATCACCTACGAGCAGTACTTC. Translation gives CASSWDITYEQYF.